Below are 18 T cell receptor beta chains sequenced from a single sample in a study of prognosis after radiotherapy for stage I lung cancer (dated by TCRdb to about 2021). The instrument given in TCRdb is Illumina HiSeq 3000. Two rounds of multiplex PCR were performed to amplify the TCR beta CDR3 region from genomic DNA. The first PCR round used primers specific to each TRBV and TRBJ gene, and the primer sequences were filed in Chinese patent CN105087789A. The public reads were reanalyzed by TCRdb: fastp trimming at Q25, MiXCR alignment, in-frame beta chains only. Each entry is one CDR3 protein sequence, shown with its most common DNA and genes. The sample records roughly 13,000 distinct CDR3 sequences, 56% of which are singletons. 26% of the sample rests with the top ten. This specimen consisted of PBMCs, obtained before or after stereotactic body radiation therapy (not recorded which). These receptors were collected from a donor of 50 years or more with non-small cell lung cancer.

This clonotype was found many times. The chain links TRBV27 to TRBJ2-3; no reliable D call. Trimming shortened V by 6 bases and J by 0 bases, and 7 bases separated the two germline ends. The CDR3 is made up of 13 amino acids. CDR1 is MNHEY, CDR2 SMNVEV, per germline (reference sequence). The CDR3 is CASSSTSTDTQYF. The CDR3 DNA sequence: TGTGCCAGCAGCTCCACTAGCACAGATACGCAGTATTTT.

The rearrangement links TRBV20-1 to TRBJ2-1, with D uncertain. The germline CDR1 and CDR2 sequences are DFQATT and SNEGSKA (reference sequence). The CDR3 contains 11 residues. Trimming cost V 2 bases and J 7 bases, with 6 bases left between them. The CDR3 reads CSARTPNEQFF. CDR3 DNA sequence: TGCAGTGCTAGAACTCCTAATGAGCAGTTCTTC.

The CDR3 coding sequence is TGTGCCAGTAGTCCCCGGGACAGGGGACTGGTGAACACTGAAGCTTTCTTT. Translating gives CASSPRDRGLVNTEAFF. The rearrangement uses TRBV19 and TRBJ1-1; 10 nucleotides line up with TRBD1. This CDR3 comprises 17 residues. Germline assignment: CDR1 LNHDA and CDR2 SQIVND (reference sequence). Unmatched junction bases numbered 9, after V lost 5 bases and J lost 0 bases.

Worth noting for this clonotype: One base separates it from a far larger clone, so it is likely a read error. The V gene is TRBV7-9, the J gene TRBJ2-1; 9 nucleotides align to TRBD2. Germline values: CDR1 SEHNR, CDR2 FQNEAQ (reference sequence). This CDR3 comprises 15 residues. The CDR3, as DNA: TGTGCCAGCAGCACCTCTAGCGGGGAGTACAATGATCAGTTCTTC. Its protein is CASSTSSGEYNDQFF.

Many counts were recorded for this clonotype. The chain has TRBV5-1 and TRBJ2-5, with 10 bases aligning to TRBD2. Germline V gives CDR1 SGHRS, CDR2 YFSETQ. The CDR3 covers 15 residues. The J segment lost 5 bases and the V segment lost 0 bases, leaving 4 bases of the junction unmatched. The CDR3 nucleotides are TGCGCCAGCAGCTTGGAGCCAGCGGGAGGGGAGACCCAGTACTTC. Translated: CASSLEPAGGETQYF. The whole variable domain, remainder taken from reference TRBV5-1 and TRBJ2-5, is KAGVTQTPRYLIKTRGQQVTLSCSPISGHRSVSWYQQTPGQGLQFLFEYFSETQRNKGNFPGRFSGRQFSNSRSEMNVSTLELGDSALYLCASSLEPAGGETQYFGPGTRLLVL.

The CDR3: CASSSGLGVTGELFF. The DNA of the CDR3 is TGTGCCAGCAGCTCGGGACTAGGGGTCACCGGGGAGCTGTTTTTT. The chain joins TRBV5-8 to TRBJ2-2, with 8 positions matching TRBD2. The CDR3 is 15 amino acids. V lost 3 bases and J lost 4; bases outside the gene matches: 5. Germline values: CDR1 SGHTS, CDR2 YDEGEE.

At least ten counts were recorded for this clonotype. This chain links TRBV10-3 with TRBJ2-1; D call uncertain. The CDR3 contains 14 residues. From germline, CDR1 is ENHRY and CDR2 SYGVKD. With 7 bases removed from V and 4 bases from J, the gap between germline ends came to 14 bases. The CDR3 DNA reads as TGTGCCATCACCACCGAACGTCCTTACAATGAGCAGTTCTTC. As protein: CAITTERPYNEQFF.

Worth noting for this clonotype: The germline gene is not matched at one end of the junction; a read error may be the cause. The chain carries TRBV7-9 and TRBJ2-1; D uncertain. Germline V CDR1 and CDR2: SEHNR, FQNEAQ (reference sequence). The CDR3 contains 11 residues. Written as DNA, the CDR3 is TGTGCCAGCAGCTTATCCTATGAGCATTTCTTC. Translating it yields CASSLSYEHFF.

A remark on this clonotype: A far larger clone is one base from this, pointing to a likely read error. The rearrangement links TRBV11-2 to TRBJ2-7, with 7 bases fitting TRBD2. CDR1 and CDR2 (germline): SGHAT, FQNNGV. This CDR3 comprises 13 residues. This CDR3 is CSSSFGGSYEQYF. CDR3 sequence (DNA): TGTTCCAGCAGCTTCGGGGGGTCCTACGAGCAGTACTTC.

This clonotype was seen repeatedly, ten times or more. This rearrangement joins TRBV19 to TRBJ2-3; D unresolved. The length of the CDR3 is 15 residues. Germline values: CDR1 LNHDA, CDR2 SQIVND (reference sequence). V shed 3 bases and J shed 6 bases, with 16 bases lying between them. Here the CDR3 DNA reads TGTGCCAGTAGTATCCAGCGATCTGTCTCCGATACGCAGTATTTT. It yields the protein CASSIQRSVSDTQYF.

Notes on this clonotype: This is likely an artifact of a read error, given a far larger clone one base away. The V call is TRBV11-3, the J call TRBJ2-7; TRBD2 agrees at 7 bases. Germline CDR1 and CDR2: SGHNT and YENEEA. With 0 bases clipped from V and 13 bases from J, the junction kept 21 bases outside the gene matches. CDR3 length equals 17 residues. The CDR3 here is CASSLDRAGLYQETHYF. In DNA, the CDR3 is TGTGCCAGCAGCTTAGATCGAGCGGGACTGTACCAAGAGACCCATTACTTC.

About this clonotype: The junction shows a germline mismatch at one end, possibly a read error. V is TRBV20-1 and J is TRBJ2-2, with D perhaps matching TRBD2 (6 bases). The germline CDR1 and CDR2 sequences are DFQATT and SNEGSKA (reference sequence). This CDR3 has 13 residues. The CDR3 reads CSAGTVNTGELFF. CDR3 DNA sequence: TGCAGTGCTGGGACTGTGAACACCGGTGAGCTGTTTTTT.

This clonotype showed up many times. Here the CDR3 DNA reads TGTGCCAGCAGTGAAGCTGGCCTCTTGGGGGGGACGGGGTACTACCAAGAGACCCAGTACTTC. It is translated as CASSEAGLLGGTGYYQETQYF. The V call is TRBV6-1, the J call TRBJ2-5; 7 bases line up with TRBD2. Germline V gene data show CDR1 as MNHNS and CDR2 as SASEGT. The CDR3 length is 21 residues. After removal of 0 bases from V and 0 bases from J, the junction contained 19 bases not matched to a gene.

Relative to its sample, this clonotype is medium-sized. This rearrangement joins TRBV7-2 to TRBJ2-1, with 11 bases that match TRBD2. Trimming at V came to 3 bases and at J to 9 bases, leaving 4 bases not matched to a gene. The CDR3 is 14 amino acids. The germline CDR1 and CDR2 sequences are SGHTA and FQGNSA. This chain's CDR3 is CASSFTSGSTEQFF. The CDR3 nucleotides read TGTGCCAGCAGCTTTACTAGCGGGAGTACTGAGCAGTTCTTC.

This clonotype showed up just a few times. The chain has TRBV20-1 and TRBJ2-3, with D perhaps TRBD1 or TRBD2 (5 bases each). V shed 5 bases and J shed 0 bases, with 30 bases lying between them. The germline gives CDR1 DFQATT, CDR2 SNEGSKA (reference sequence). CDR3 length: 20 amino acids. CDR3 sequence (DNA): TGCAGTGCTGAGGGTGTAGATGGGGGATGGAACGGAGCTAGCACAGATACGCAGTATTTT. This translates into CSAEGVDGGWNGASTDTQYF.

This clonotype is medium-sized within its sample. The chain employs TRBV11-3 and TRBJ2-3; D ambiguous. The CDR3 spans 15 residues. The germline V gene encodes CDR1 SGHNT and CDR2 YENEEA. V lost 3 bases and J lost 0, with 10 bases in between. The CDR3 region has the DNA TGTGCCAGCAGCTTGGTCAAGGCAAGCACAGATACGCAGTATTTT. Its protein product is CASSLVKASTDTQYF.

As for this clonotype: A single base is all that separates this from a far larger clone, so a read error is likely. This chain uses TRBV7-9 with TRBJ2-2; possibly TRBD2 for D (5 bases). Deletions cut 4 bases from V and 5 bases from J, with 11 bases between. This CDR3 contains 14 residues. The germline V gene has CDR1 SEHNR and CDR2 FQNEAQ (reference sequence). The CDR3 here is CASSWTGGTGELFF. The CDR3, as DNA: TGTGCCAGCAGCTGGACTGGCGGGACCGGGGAGCTGTTTTTT.

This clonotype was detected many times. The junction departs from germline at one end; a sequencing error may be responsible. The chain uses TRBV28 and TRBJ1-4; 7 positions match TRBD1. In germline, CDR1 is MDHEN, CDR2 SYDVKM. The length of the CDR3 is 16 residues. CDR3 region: CASSSPQTGFNEKLFF. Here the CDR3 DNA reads TGTGCTAGCAGTTCCCCTCAGACAGGGTTTAATGAAAAACTGTTTTTT.